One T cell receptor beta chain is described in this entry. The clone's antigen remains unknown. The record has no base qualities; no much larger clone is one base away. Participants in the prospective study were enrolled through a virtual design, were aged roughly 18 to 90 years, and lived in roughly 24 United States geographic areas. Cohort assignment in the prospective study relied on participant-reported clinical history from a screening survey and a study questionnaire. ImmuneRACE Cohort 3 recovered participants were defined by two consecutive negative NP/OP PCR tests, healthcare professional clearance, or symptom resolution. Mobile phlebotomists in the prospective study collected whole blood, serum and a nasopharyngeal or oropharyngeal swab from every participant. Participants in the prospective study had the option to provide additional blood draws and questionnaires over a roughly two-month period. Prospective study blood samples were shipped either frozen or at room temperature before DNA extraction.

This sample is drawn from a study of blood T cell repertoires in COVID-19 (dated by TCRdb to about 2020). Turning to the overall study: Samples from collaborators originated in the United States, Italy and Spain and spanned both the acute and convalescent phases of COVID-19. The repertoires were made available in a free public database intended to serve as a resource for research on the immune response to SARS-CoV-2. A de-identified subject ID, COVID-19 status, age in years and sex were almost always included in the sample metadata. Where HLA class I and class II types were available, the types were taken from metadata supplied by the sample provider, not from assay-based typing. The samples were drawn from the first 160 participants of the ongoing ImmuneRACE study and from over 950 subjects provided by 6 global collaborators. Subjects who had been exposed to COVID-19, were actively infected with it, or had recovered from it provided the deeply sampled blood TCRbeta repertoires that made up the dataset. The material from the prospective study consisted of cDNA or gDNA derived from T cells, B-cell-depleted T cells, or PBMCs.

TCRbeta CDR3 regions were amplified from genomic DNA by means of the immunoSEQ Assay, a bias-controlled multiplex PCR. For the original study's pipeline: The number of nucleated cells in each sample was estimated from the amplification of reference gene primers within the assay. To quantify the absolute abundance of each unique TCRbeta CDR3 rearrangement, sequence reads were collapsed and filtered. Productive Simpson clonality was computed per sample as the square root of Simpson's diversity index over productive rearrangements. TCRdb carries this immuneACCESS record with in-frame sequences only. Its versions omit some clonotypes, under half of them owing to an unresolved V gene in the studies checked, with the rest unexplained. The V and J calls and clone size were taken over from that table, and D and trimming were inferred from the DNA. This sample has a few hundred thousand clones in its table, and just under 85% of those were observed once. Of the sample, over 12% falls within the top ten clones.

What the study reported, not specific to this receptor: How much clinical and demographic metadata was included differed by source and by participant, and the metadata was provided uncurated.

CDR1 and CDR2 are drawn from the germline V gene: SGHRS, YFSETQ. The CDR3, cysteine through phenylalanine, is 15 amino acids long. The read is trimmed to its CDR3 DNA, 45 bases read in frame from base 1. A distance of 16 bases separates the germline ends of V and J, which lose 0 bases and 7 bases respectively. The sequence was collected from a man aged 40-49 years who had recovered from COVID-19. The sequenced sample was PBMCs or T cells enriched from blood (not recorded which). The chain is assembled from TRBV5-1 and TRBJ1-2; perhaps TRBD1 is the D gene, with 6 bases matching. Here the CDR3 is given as CASSLEGGGLFGYTF. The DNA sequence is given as TGCGCCAGCAGCTTGGAGGGCGGGGGGCTGTTTGGCTACACCTTC. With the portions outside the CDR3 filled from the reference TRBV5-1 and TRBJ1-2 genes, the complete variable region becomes KAGVTQTPRYLIKTRGQQVTLSCSPISGHRSVSWYQQTPGQGLQFLFEYFSETQRNKGNFPGRFSGRQFSNSRSEMNVSTLELGDSALYLCASSLEGGGLFGYTFGSGTRLTVV.